Each of the 18 T cell receptor beta chains below was sequenced from the same sample in a study of CD8 T cells in Susac syndrome. Memory subsets were defined for TEMRA sorting by CD27 and CD45RA staining. Random hexamers served to reverse transcribe roughly 0.45 to 1 ug RNA. TCRdb passed the immunoSEQ multiplex PCR reads through MiXCR, listing each CDR3 protein once. The data contain about 2,600 distinct CDR3 sequences, roughly 74% of them singletons. The specimen was CD8+ TEMRA cells from PBMCs. Noted subset: FACS-sorted terminally differentiated effector memory CD8+ T cells re-expressing CD45RA (CD8+ TEMRA). The receptors derive from a human donor with Susac syndrome.

CDR3 sequence reads: CASSLSEGSRYEQYF. The CDR3, as DNA: TGTGCCAGCAGTTTGTCGGAGGGTTCACGGTACGAGCAGTACTTC. The chain uses TRBV12-3 or TRBV12-4 and TRBJ2-7, with TRBD2 as a possible D gene (6 bases). The CDR3 covers 15 residues. V gave up 3 bases and J gave up 4 bases, with 16 bases separating them.

The V and J genes are TRBV24-1 and TRBJ2-3, with a weak D call TRBD2 (6 bases). The CDR3 contains 13 residues. V dropped 4 bases and J dropped 6 bases, with 10 bases sitting between them. Germline assignment: CDR1 KGHDR and CDR2 SFDVKD. CDR3 region: CATSDSGGDTQYF. The CDR3 bases are TGTGCCACCAGTGACTCAGGAGGGGATACGCAGTATTTT.

The chain recombines TRBV18 with TRBJ2-7; 9 bases are a match to TRBD1. This CDR3 region has 15 residues. The germline CDR1 and CDR2 sequences are KGHSH and LQKENI. V gave up 5 bases and J gave up 4 bases; unmatched junction bases: 9. CDR3 sequence: CASSSGTGNLYEQYF. The CDR3 nucleotides read TGTGCCAGCTCATCCGGGACAGGGAATCTTTACGAGCAGTACTTC.

The J gene is TRBJ2-7, the V gene TRBV3-1; no clear D gene. Germline V gene sequence: CDR1 LGHDT, CDR2 YNNKEL (reference sequence). V lost 3 bases to trimming and J lost 0 bases, with 6 bases between them. The CDR3 totals 13 residues. Here the CDR3 reads CASSQTYSYEQYF. CDR3 coding DNA: TGTGCCAGCAGCCAGACTTACTCCTACGAGCAGTACTTC.

The chain is built from TRBV28 and TRBJ1-1; no firm D call. Per the germline V gene, CDR1 is MDHEN and CDR2 is SYDVKM. The V end lost 8 bases, the J end lost 5 bases, and 18 bases lay between the germline ends. CDR3 length: 14 residues. CDR3 amino acids: CASLISTGWTEAFF. For the CDR3, the DNA is TGTGCCAGCCTAATTTCGACGGGGTGGACTGAAGCTTTCTTT.

This chain links TRBV3-1 with TRBJ2-1; the D is unclear. V gave up 1 base and J gave up 10 bases, with 11 bases separating them. The CDR3 length is 13 residues. CDR1 and CDR2 from the germline V gene are LGHDT and YNNKEL (reference sequence). CDR3: CASSQGAYEEQFF. The CDR3, as DNA: TGTGCCAGCAGCCAAGGAGCCTACGAAGAGCAGTTCTTC.

This clonotype was counted between two and nine times. This chain connects TRBV6-1 to TRBJ2-2; D may be TRBD1 or TRBD2 (5 bases each). The germline gives CDR1 MNHNS, CDR2 SASEGT. The ends were cut back, 3 bases at V and 5 bases at J, with 7 bases in the middle. This CDR3 contains 13 residues. The chain's CDR3 is CASSEGDTGELFF. The CDR3 DNA reads TGTGCCAGCAGTGAGGGGGATACCGGGGAGCTGTTTTTT.

On this clonotype: Mismatch with germline at one junction end may stem from a read error. The gene calls are TRBV4-1 and TRBJ2-3, with unresolved D. Germline assignment: CDR1 MGHRA and CDR2 YSYEKL. The CDR3 runs 14 residues. As DNA, the CDR3 is TGCGCCAGCAGCCAAGGCCTTGGGGAAAGGACGCGGTATTTT. Protein sequence: CASSQGLGERTRYF.

This chain joins TRBV27 and TRBJ2-3; 9 nucleotides match TRBD2. The V segment lost 8 bases and the J segment 4 bases; nucleotides outside the gene matches: 10. The CDR3 is 15 residues long. Germline V CDR1 and CDR2: MNHEY, SMNVEV (reference sequence). The CDR3 nucleotides read TGTGCCAGCGTGGATAGCGGGAGTTCATCAGATACGCAGTATTTT. Translating gives CASVDSGSSSDTQYF.

The sample holds a few counts of this clonotype. The chain has TRBV12-3 or TRBV12-4 and TRBJ1-3; D may be TRBD1 (5 bases). Trimming removed 5 bases from V and 0 bases from J, with 8 bases in between. This CDR3 spans 14 amino acids. The CDR3 sequence is CASSGAPSGNTIYF. The CDR3 coding sequence is TGTGCCAGCAGTGGGGCCCCCTCTGGAAACACCATATATTTT.

This chain links TRBV2 with TRBJ1-1; no clear D. The CDR3 totals 15 residues. The germline CDR1 and CDR2 sequences are SNHLY and FYNNEI. V lost 2 bases and J 5 bases, leaving 15 bases between the germline ends. The CDR3 spells CASSESRALGTEAFF. The CDR3 DNA reads as TGTGCCAGCAGTGAAAGCCGGGCCCTGGGAACTGAAGCTTTCTTT. Drawing the rest from reference TRBV2 and TRBJ1-1, the complete variable domain is EPEVTQTPSHQVTQMGQEVILRCVPISNHLYFYWYRQILGQKVEFLVSFYNNEISEKSEIFDDQFSVERPDGSNFTLKIRSTKLEDSAMYFCASSESRALGTEAFFGQGTRLTVV.

This chain uses TRBV29-1 with TRBJ2-5; D gene unclear. V lost 7 bases and J 1 base, leaving 7 bases between the germline ends. CDR1 is SQVTM, CDR2 ANQGSEA, per germline. The CDR3 sequence is 11 residues long. This CDR3 is CSAWGQETQYF. The CDR3 bases are TGCAGCGCGTGGGGCCAAGAGACCCAGTACTTC. Using reference TRBV29-1 and TRBJ2-5 for the parts outside the CDR3, the full variable domain is SAVISQKPSRDICQRGTSLTIQCQVDSQVTMMFWYRQQPGQSLTLIATANQGSEATYESGFVIDKFPISRPNLTFSTLTVSNMSPEDSSIYLCSAWGQETQYFGPGTRLLVL.

This clonotype occurred once. This chain links TRBV6-4 with TRBJ2-3; D perhaps matches TRBD2 (6 bases). Trimming removed 0 bases from V and 3 bases from J, with 10 bases in between. The CDR3 spans 15 residues. Looked up from germline, CDR1 is MRHNA and CDR2 is SNTAGT. The CDR3 reads CASSDSASATDTQYF. Here the CDR3 DNA reads TGTGCCAGCAGTGACTCCGCTAGCGCTACAGATACGCAGTATTTT.

This rearrangement joins TRBV20-1 to TRBJ2-3; possible D gene TRBD2, 5 bases. This CDR3 has 12 amino acids. The ends were cut back, 6 bases at V and 3 bases at J, with 10 bases in the middle. Germline-derived CDR1 and CDR2 are DFQATT and SNEGSKA (reference sequence). The CDR3 nucleotides read TGCAGTGCGGGTACGGGAACAGATACGCAGTATTTT. As protein: CSAGTGTDTQYF.

V is TRBV29-1 and J is TRBJ2-7; 8 nucleotides agree with TRBD1. The CDR3 length is 12 residues. The germline gives CDR1 SQVTM, CDR2 ANQGSEA. V lost 6 bases and J lost 1; bases outside the gene matches: 2. This CDR3 reads CSVRTGSYEQYF. The CDR3 DNA is TGCAGCGTACGGACAGGGTCCTACGAGCAGTACTTC.

The V and J genes are TRBV29-1 and TRBJ1-2; D unclear. Trimming took off 3 bases at V and 0 bases at J, with 14 bases between the two ends. The germline CDR1 and CDR2 sequences are SQVTM and ANQGSEA. The CDR3 runs 15 residues. CDR3 in DNA: TGCAGCGTTGACACCGACAAACCAGCTAACTATGGCTACACCTTC. It encodes CSVDTDKPANYGYTF.

The rearrangement links TRBV3-1 to TRBJ2-6; TRBD2 is a possible D gene (6 bases). This CDR3 spans 17 amino acids. V was clipped by 0 bases and J by 4 bases, with 13 bases between them. The germline CDR1 and CDR2 sequences are LGHDT and YNNKEL (reference sequence). The CDR3, as DNA: TGTGCCAGCAGCCAAGACTCCACAGGAGGGGGGGCCAACGTCCTGACTTTC. Translation: CASSQDSTGGGANVLTF. The full variable domain, rest sourced from reference TRBV3-1 and TRBJ2-6, is DTAVSQTPKYLVTQMGNDKSIKCEQNLGHDTMYWYKQDSKKFLKIMFSYNNKELIINETVPNRFSPKSPDKAHLNLHINSLELGDSAVYFCASSQDSTGGGANVLTFGAGSRLTVL.

This clonotype was counted once. The junction does not match germline at one end; this may be a read error. This chain uses TRBV13 with TRBJ2-7; D ambiguous. Germline CDR1 is PRHDT and CDR2 is FYEKMQ (reference sequence). This CDR3 spans 16 amino acids. CDR3 in amino acids: CVSSPLTGPSPYEQYF. The CDR3 DNA follows: TGTGTCAGCAGCCCCCTAACCGGGCCAAGCCCCTACGAGCAGTACTTC.